These 16 T cell receptor beta chains came from one sample sequenced in a study of blood T cell repertoires in COVID-19. Profiling relied on immunoSEQ multiplex PCR, and the TCRdb table lists in-frame clones only, not all of them. The sample holds over 200,000 clones; over 75% are singletons and the top ten take roughly 4.9%. The sequenced sample was peripheral blood. These receptors all stem from a human donor in a cohort sampled during active COVID-19.

The chain employs TRBV21-1 and TRBJ2-7; the table's D call, TRBD1, has no DNA check behind it. TRBV21-1 is a documented pseudogene. The CDR3 is 16 amino acids. CDR3 region: CASSKLKGPLRYEQYF. Written as DNA, the CDR3 is TGTGCCAGCAGCAAATTAAAGGGGCCGCTTCGCTACGAGCAGTACTTC.

This clone was counted a few times. The rearrangement links TRBV10-2 to TRBJ1-5; 7 bases match TRBD1. The germline gives CDR1 WSHSY, CDR2 SAAADI. The CDR3 sequence is 15 residues long. Germline trimming cut 3 bases from V and 1 base from J; bases unmatched to any gene: 3. CDR3 sequence reads: CASSDYRGSNQPQHF. The CDR3 region has the DNA TGCGCCAGCAGTGATTACAGGGGAAGCAATCAGCCCCAGCATTTT.

In its sample, this clone was seen a few times. This chain uses TRBV29-1 with TRBJ2-7; 10 positions match TRBD2. There are 14 residues in the CDR3. Germline loops: CDR1 SQVTM, CDR2 ANQGSEA. The ends lost 4 bases at V and 6 bases at J; junction bases unmatched: 9. The CDR3 region is CSVGGAGGPREQYF. In nucleotides, the CDR3 is TGCAGCGTTGGGGGAGCGGGAGGGCCCCGCGAGCAGTACTTC.

The chain combines TRBV5-6 with TRBJ2-7; D remains unclear. Germline V CDR1 and CDR2: SGHDT, YYEEEE. The CDR3 totals 14 residues. V was shortened by 0 bases and J by 3 bases, with 10 bases between the two germline ends. CDR3 bases: TGTGCCAGCAGCTTGGGAAGCGATTACTACGAGCAGTACTTC. Translated: CASSLGSDYYEQYF.

The chain combines TRBV28 with TRBJ1-2; D possibly corresponds to TRBD1 (5 bases). V dropped 5 bases and J dropped 4 bases, with 8 bases sitting between them. CDR1 is MDHEN, CDR2 SYDVKM, per germline. The CDR3 spans 12 residues. CDR3 sequence: CASSPDSYGYTF. In DNA form, the CDR3 reads TGTGCCAGCAGTCCTGACAGCTATGGCTACACCTTC.

This clone was observed a single time. The V and J genes are TRBV18 and TRBJ2-7; 8 bases agree with TRBD1. CDR1 and CDR2 from the germline V gene are KGHSH and LQKENI. This CDR3 is 16 amino acids long. Trimming cost V 6 bases and J 3 bases; bases outside gene matches: 13. Here the CDR3 reads CASSRLPRGQVYEQYF. The CDR3 nucleotides read TGTGCCAGCTCTCGACTCCCCCGGGGACAGGTCTACGAGCAGTACTTC.

The chain has TRBV28 and TRBJ1-2; a possible D gene is TRBD1 (5 bases). The germline V gene has CDR1 MDHEN and CDR2 SYDVKM. The length of the CDR3 is 15 residues. The V end was cut by 4 bases, the J end by 4 bases, with 16 bases between. The CDR3 nucleotides are TGTGCCAGCAGTTCCCAGGGTTTACGCCTCTATGGCTACACCTTC. Translated: CASSSQGLRLYGYTF.

The genes are TRBV30 and TRBJ2-7; 8 bases fit TRBD2. The V gene end was trimmed by 1 base and the J gene end by 7 bases; junction bases not matched to a gene: 6. This CDR3 comprises 13 residues. From germline, CDR1 is GTSNPN and CDR2 SVGIG (reference sequence). Written as DNA, the CDR3 is TGTGCCTGGAGTGCCTGGACTAGCAAGGAGCAGTACTTC. This encodes CAWSAWTSKEQYF.

The J gene is TRBJ1-6, the V gene TRBV30; 10 bases are a match to TRBD1. The CDR3 is made up of 16 amino acids. Germline V gene data show CDR1 as GTSNPN and CDR2 as SVGIG (reference sequence). V shed 3 bases, J shed 10 bases, and the junction held 12 bases outside the gene matches. The CDR3 is CAWSSRQGATSSPLHF. In nucleotides, the CDR3 is TGTGCCTGGAGCTCAAGACAGGGGGCGACTAGCTCACCCCTCCACTTT.

This clone has only one observation. V is TRBV11-3 and J is TRBJ2-6; D unresolved. CDR1 and CDR2 (germline): SGHNT, YENEEA. The V gene lost 1 base and the J gene lost 2 bases, with 3 bases spanning the gap. This CDR3 spans 14 amino acids. CDR3 coding DNA: TGTGCCAGCAGCTTAGGGCCTGGGGCCAACGTCCTGACTTTC. Protein: CASSLGPGANVLTF.

This sequence joins TRBV7-6 and TRBJ2-1, with 7 bases matching TRBD2. The V gene end was trimmed by 0 bases and the J gene end by 0 bases; junction bases not matched to a gene: 2. CDR1 is SGHVS, CDR2 FNYEAQ, per germline. This CDR3 is built from 16 residues. This chain's CDR3 is CASSLATSVSYNEQFF. CDR3 nucleotide sequence: TGTGCCAGCAGCTTAGCAACTAGCGTCTCCTACAATGAGCAGTTCTTC. Using reference TRBV7-6 and TRBJ2-1 for the parts outside the CDR3, the full variable domain is GAGVSQSPRYKVTKRGQDVALRCDPISGHVSLYWYRQALGQGPEFLTYFNYEAQQDKSGLPNDRFSAERPEGSISTLTIQRTEQRDSAMYRCASSLATSVSYNEQFFGPGTRLTVL.

The chain is built from TRBV6-5 and TRBJ2-2; TRBD2 agrees at 10 bases. The V gene's germline CDR1 is MNHEY and CDR2 SVGAGI. J lost 3 bases, V lost 8 bases, and 6 bases had no gene match. The CDR3 runs to 15 residues. DNA of the CDR3: TGTGCCAGCTCCCTCGGGACTAGCGACACCGGGGAGCTGTTTTTT. This gives the protein CASSLGTSDTGELFF.

The table lists this clone with a few counts. The chain couples TRBV5-4 to TRBJ1-3; D possibly corresponds to TRBD1 (6 bases). This CDR3 contains 16 residues. V shed 0 bases and J shed 0 bases, with 10 bases lying between them. Per germline, CDR1 SGHNT and CDR2 YYREEE (reference sequence). The CDR3 region is CASSLGGQRSGNTIYF. Written as DNA, the CDR3 is TGTGCCAGCAGCTTGGGGGGACAACGCTCTGGAAACACCATATATTTT.

The chain couples TRBV28 to TRBJ1-4; no firm D call. The germline V gene encodes CDR1 MDHEN and CDR2 SYDVKM. The V end lost 6 bases, the J end lost 8 bases, and 19 bases lay between the germline ends. The CDR3 runs 15 residues. As DNA, the CDR3 is TGTGCCAGCAGCGAAGGGCCGGGAGGTAGGGAAAAACTGTTTTTT. Translated, it gives CASSEGPGGREKLFF.

The chain has TRBV15 and TRBJ2-7; TRBD2 aligns across 7 bases. Per the germline V gene, CDR1 is LNHNV and CDR2 is YYDKDF (reference sequence). CDR3 length equals 14 residues. V dropped 3 bases and J dropped 6; count of bases not matched to a gene: 8. The DNA for the CDR3 is TGTGCCACCAGCAGTAGGACTAGATTTGGCGAGCAGTACTTC. This translates into CATSSRTRFGEQYF.

V and J are TRBV7-2 and TRBJ2-7, with 9 bases fitting TRBD1. CDR1 and CDR2 (germline): SGHTA, FQGNSA. The ends lost 5 bases at V and 3 bases at J; junction bases unmatched: 11. CDR3 length: 16 amino acids. CDR3 DNA sequence: TGTGCCAGCAGCCGGGGAGCGGGACAGGGTGGCTACGAGCAGTACTTC. It is translated as CASSRGAGQGGYEQYF. Full variable domain (outside the CDR3, taken from reference TRBV7-2 and TRBJ2-7): GAGVSQSPSNKVTEKGKDVELRCDPISGHTALYWYRQSLGQGLEFLIYFQGNSAPDKSGLPSDRFSAERTGGSVSTLTIQRTQQEDSAVYLCASSRGAGQGGYEQYFGPGTRLTVT.